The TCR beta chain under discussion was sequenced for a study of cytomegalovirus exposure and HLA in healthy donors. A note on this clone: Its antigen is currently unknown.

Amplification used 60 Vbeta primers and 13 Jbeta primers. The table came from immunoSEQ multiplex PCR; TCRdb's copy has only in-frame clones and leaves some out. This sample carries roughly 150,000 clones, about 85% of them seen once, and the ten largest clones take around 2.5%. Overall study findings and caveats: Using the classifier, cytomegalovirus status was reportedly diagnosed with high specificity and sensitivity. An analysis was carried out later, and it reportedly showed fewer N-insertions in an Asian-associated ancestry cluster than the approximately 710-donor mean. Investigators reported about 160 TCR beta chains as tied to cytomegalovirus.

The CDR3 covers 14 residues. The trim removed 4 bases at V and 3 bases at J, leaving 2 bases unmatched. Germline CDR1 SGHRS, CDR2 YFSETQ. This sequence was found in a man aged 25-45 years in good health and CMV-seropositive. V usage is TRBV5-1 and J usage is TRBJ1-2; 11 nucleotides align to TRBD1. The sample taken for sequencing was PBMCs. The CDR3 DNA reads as TGCGCCAGCAGCCGGACAGGGGGCGACTATGGCTACACCTTC. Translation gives CASSRTGGDYGYTF.